The next 21 T cell receptor beta chains were all read from a single sample in a study of T cell responses to AZD1222 COVID-19 vaccine. Method: immunoSEQ multiplex PCR; TCRdb's copy keeps in-frame clones and lacks some. Among about 110,000 clones, around 90% were seen once, and the ten largest hold 7.8%. The material sequenced was peripheral blood, taken on day 0 of AZD1222 vaccination. All receptors come from an adult in good health.

The gene calls are TRBV14 and TRBJ1-2; D is ambiguous. The CDR3 spans 12 residues. The germline V and J ends were trimmed by 1 base and 8 bases, with 8 bases remaining between them. Germline values: CDR1 SGHDN, CDR2 FVKESK. The CDR3 loop reads CASSQGGLGYTF. CDR3 bases: TGTGCCAGCAGCCAAGGGGGTTTGGGCTACACCTTC.

The chain employs TRBV19 and TRBJ1-5, with D possibly being TRBD1 (5 bases). The CDR3 sequence is 16 residues long. Trimming pared 3 bases from V and 5 bases from J, leaving 17 bases between. Germline V gene lookup returns CDR1 LNHDA and CDR2 SQIVND (reference sequence). Written as DNA, the CDR3 is TGTGCCAGTAGTATCGCCGGGACGACGGGCTATCAGCCCCAGCATTTT. Its protein is CASSIAGTTGYQPQHF. The variable domain in full, completed from reference TRBV19 and TRBJ1-5, reads DGGITQSPKYLFRKEGQNVTLSCEQNLNHDAMYWYRQDPGQGLRLIYYSQIVNDFQKGDIAEGYSVSREKKESFPLTVTSAQKNPTAFYLCASSIAGTTGYQPQHFGDGTRLSIL.

The chain recombines TRBV3-1 (or the pseudogene TRBV3-2) with TRBJ1-1; no clear D gene. This CDR3 is built from 12 residues. In germline, CDR1 is LGHDT, CDR2 YNNKEL (reference sequence). The ends were cut back, 2 bases at V and 5 bases at J, with 6 bases in the middle. The CDR3 DNA reads TGTGCCAGCAGCCAACTGGGAACTGAAGCTTTCTTT. As protein: CASSQLGTEAFF.

The rearrangement uses TRBV6-1 and TRBJ2-5; possible D gene TRBD2, 7 bases. Germline V gene data show CDR1 as MNHNS and CDR2 as SASEGT. The CDR3 covers 14 residues. V gave up 4 bases and J gave up 7 bases, with 16 bases separating them. In DNA form, the CDR3 reads TGTGCCAGCAGTGCCCGGGGGGCGGGGGTGACCCAGTACTTC. Its protein product is CASSARGAGVTQYF.

The genes are TRBV6-1 and TRBJ1-2, with D perhaps matching TRBD1 (5 bases). V was pared by 1 base and J by 6 bases, with 21 bases between. The germline CDR1 and CDR2 sequences are MNHNS and SASEGT. The CDR3 sequence is 17 residues long. CDR3: CASSEGPGLQVGDGYTF. CDR3 bases: TGTGCCAGCAGTGAAGGACCGGGGCTGCAGGTTGGCGATGGCTACACCTTC.

The genes are TRBV5-8 and TRBJ2-3; 11 nucleotides line up with TRBD2. The trim removed 7 bases at V and 1 base at J, leaving 11 bases unmatched. CDR3 length equals 17 residues. CDR1 SGHTS and CDR2 YDEGEE come from the germline V gene. CDR3 in DNA: TGTGCCAGCCCGACTAGCGGGGTTTTCTGGGGCACAGATACGCAGTATTTT. Protein: CASPTSGVFWGTDTQYF. The entire variable domain, with the rest obtained from reference TRBV5-8 and TRBJ2-3, is as follows: EAGVTQSPTHLIKTRGQQATLRCSPISGHTSVYWYQQALGLGLQFLLWYDEGEERNRGNFPPRFSGRQFPNYSSELNVNALELEDSALYLCASPTSGVFWGTDTQYFGPGTRLTVL.

This chain joins TRBV11-2 and TRBJ1-1, with a tentative D call TRBD1 (5 bases). The CDR3 loop spans 12 amino acids. CDR1 SGHAT and CDR2 FQNNGV come from the germline V gene. Trimming removed 6 bases from V and 6 bases from J, with 11 bases in between. DNA for the CDR3: TGTGCCAGCAGTCGACAGTTTCCTGAAGCTTTCTTT. It codes for CASSRQFPEAFF.

This clone occurred once. This chain joins TRBV28 and TRBJ1-2; no definite D call. Trimming took 10 bases from V and 1 from J, leaving 7 bases between them. CDR3 length equals 11 residues. CDR1 is MDHEN and CDR2 is SYDVKM in the germline V gene. In nucleotides, the CDR3 is TGTGCCACCCACAGTAACTATGGCTACACCTTC. This translates into CATHSNYGYTF.

On this clone: Other DNA sequences from this sample encode an identical CDR3 as well. This chain links TRBV27 with TRBJ2-7; D call uncertain. Germline CDR1 and CDR2: MNHEY and SMNVEV (reference sequence). V gave up 4 bases and J gave up 0 bases, with 7 bases separating them. This CDR3 comprises 13 residues. CDR3 in DNA: TGTGCCAGCAGTTCCGGTCCCTCCTACGAGCAGTACTTC. Protein product: CASSSGPSYEQYF.

The CDR3 here is CASRTGGFNSGNTIYF. In DNA form, the CDR3 reads TGTGCCAGTAGAACAGGGGGATTTAACTCTGGAAACACCATATATTTT. This chain connects TRBV19 to TRBJ1-3; 8 nucleotides agree with TRBD1. V was pared by 6 bases and J by 0 bases, with 7 bases of the junction left unmatched. The CDR3 runs to 16 residues. From germline, CDR1 is LNHDA and CDR2 SQIVND (reference sequence).

V and J are TRBV27 and TRBJ2-1, with 7 bases identical to TRBD2. CDR3 length: 15 residues. Unmatched junction bases numbered 12, after V lost 3 bases and J lost 10 bases. From germline, CDR1 is MNHEY and CDR2 SMNVEV (reference sequence). The chain's CDR3 is CASSFIASGSIEQFF. The CDR3 DNA sequence: TGTGCCAGCAGTTTTATAGCTAGCGGCTCAATCGAGCAGTTCTTC.

J is TRBJ2-1 and V is TRBV19; possibly TRBD2 for D (6 bases). The length of the CDR3 is 15 residues. The V gene's germline CDR1 is LNHDA and CDR2 SQIVND (reference sequence). Trimming took off 3 bases at V and 3 bases at J, with 12 bases between the two ends. CDR3 bases: TGTGCCAGTAGTATTGGGGGGTATAGCTACAATGAGCAGTTCTTC. This sequence encodes CASSIGGYSYNEQFF.

V and J are TRBV6-5 and TRBJ1-1; D not resolved. The CDR3 is made up of 13 amino acids. In germline, CDR1 is MNHEY, CDR2 SVGAGI. The germline V and J ends were trimmed by 5 bases and 5 bases, with 12 bases remaining between them. Here the CDR3 DNA reads TGTGCCAGCAGTAAGGGCAGGTGGACTGAAGCTTTCTTT. It codes for CASSKGRWTEAFF.

This clone was seen only a few times. This chain joins TRBV7-3 and TRBJ2-7; a weak D match, TRBD2 (8 bases). The CDR3 is 16 residues long. V shed 5 bases and J shed 2 bases, with 19 bases lying between them. CDR1 and CDR2 from the germline V gene are SGHTA and FQGTGA. The CDR3 DNA reads as TGTGCCAGCAGCCCCAGGGGGGCGGGGGGCGCCTACGAGCAGTACTTC. This gives the protein CASSPRGAGGAYEQYF.

This rearrangement joins TRBV7-2 to TRBJ1-3; D is undetermined. This CDR3 spans 15 amino acids. V dropped 6 bases and J dropped 0 bases, with 12 bases sitting between them. Germline V gene data show CDR1 as SGHTA and CDR2 as FQGNSA. CDR3 nucleotide sequence: TGTGCCAGCAGAGAAGACGGTAGCTCTGGAAACACCATATATTTT. Protein product: CASREDGSSGNTIYF.

The chain recombines TRBV10-3 with TRBJ1-2; 10 nucleotides line up with TRBD1. The germline V gene encodes CDR1 ENHRY and CDR2 SYGVKD. This CDR3 has 15 residues. Losses at the gene ends were 2 bases for V and 2 bases for J; bases not matched to a gene: 2. The CDR3 protein is CAISEDRGRNYGYTF. The CDR3 nucleotides are TGTGCCATCAGTGAGGACAGGGGGCGCAACTATGGCTACACCTTC.

This CDR3 reads CASSLDGTGPNTEAFF. The CDR3 nucleotides are TGCGCCAGCAGCTTGGATGGGACAGGCCCGAACACTGAAGCTTTCTTT. This chain connects TRBV5-1 to TRBJ1-1; 8 positions agree with TRBD1. Germline CDR1 SGHRS, CDR2 YFSETQ. The CDR3 is 16 amino acids. Trimming at V came to 0 bases and at J to 1 base, leaving 5 bases not matched to a gene.

The J gene is TRBJ1-3, the V gene TRBV10-1; D is ambiguous. The V gene lost 2 bases and the J gene lost 3 bases, with 5 bases spanning the gap. Germline V lookup: CDR1 WNHNN, CDR2 SYGVQD (reference sequence). CDR3 length: 13 amino acids. The CDR3 bases are TGCGCCAGCAGTGAGGCGAGTGGAAACACCATATATTTT. It is translated as CASSEASGNTIYF.

The V call is TRBV19, the J call TRBJ1-5, with D possibly TRBD1 on 6 matching bases. This CDR3 comprises 14 residues. With 6 bases removed from V and 4 bases from J, the gap between germline ends came to 13 bases. Germline V CDR1 and CDR2: LNHDA, SQIVND (reference sequence). In DNA, the CDR3 is TGTGCCAGTAGCCACGGGACACTTAATCAGCCCCAGCATTTT. Protein product: CASSHGTLNQPQHF. The full variable domain, completed using reference TRBV19 and TRBJ1-5, is DGGITQSPKYLFRKEGQNVTLSCEQNLNHDAMYWYRQDPGQGLRLIYYSQIVNDFQKGDIAEGYSVSREKKESFPLTVTSAQKNPTAFYLCASSHGTLNQPQHFGDGTRLSIL.

The chain employs TRBV6-1 and TRBJ2-7; 7 bases fit TRBD1. This CDR3 spans 13 amino acids. Germline lookup yields CDR1 MNHNS and CDR2 SASEGT. V gave up 3 bases and J gave up 7 bases; unmatched junction bases: 6. DNA of the CDR3: TGTGCCAGCAGTGACGACAGGGACACGGAGCAGTACTTC. Translation gives CASSDDRDTEQYF.

The chain combines TRBV4-2 with TRBJ2-7; no definite D call. Between the trimmed V and J ends, which lost 6 bases and 5 bases, there was a span of 20 bases. CDR1 LGHNA and CDR2 YNFKEQ come from the germline V gene. The CDR3 is 15 amino acids. CDR3 in amino acids: CASSSSGLWSHEQYF. In DNA, the CDR3 is TGTGCCAGCAGTTCCTCCGGGTTATGGTCCCACGAGCAGTACTTC.